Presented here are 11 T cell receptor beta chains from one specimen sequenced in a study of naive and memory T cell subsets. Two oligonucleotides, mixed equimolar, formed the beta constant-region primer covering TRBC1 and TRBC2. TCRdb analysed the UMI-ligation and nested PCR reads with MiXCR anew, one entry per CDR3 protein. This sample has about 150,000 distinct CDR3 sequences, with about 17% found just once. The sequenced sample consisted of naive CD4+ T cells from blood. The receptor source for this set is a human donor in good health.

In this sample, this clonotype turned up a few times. CDR3 in amino acids: CASSPGQTYQETQYF. DNA of the CDR3: TGTGCCAGCAGTCCGGGACAGACTTACCAAGAGACCCAGTACTTC. The chain recombines TRBV25-1 with TRBJ2-5, with 7 bases fitting TRBD1. The CDR3 is 15 residues long. Germline-derived CDR1 and CDR2 are MGHDK and SYGVNS. The ends lost 5 bases at V and 0 bases at J; junction bases unmatched: 6.

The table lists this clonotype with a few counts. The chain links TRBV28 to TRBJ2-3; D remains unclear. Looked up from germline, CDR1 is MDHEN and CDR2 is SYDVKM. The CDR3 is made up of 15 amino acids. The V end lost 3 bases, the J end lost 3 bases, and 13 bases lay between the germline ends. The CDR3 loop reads CASSLASVGTDTQYF. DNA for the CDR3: TGTGCCAGCAGTTTGGCAAGCGTCGGGACAGATACGCAGTATTTT.

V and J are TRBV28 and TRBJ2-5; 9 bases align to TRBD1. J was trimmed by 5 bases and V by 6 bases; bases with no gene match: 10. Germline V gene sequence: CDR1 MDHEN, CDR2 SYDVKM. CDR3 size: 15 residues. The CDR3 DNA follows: TGTGCCAGCAGAGGATCGGACAGGGGTCACGAGACCCAGTACTTC. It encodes CASRGSDRGHETQYF.

The CDR3 region has the DNA TGTGCCAGCAGCCAATCTGGGGAGACCCAGTACTTC. Translating gives CASSQSGETQYF. This chain links TRBV3-1 with TRBJ2-5; D unclear. This CDR3 is 12 amino acids long. Trimming pared 2 bases from V and 5 bases from J, leaving 6 bases between. CDR1 and CDR2 from the germline V gene are LGHDT and YNNKEL (reference sequence).

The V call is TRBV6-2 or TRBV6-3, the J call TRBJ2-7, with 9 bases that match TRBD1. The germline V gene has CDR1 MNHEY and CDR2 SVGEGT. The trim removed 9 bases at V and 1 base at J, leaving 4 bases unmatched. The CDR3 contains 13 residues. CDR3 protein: CARGQGSSYEQYF. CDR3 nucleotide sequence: TGTGCCAGAGGACAGGGGAGTTCCTACGAGCAGTACTTC.

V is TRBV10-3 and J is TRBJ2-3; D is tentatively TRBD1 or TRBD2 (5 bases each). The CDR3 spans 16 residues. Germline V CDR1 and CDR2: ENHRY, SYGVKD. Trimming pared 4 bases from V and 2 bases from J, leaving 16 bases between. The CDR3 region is CAISAGTVSLTDTQYF. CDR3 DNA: TGTGCCATCAGTGCGGGGACCGTAAGCCTCACAGATACGCAGTATTTT.

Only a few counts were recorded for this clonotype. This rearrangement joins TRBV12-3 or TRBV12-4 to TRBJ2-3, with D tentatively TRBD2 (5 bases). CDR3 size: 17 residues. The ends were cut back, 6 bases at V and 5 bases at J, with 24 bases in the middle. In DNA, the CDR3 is TGTGCCAGCAGCCCAGTACTAGGCCGCAACAACTTAGATACGCAGTATTTT. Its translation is CASSPVLGRNNLDTQYF.

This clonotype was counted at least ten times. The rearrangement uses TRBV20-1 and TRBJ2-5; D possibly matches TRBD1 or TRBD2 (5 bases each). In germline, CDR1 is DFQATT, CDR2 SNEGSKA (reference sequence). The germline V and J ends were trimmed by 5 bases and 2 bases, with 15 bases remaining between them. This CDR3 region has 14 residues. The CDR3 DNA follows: TGCAGTGCTGGGACCGGGCTCAAACAAGAGACCCAGTACTTC. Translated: CSAGTGLKQETQYF.

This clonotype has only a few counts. In nucleotides, the CDR3 is TGCAGTGCCCTAAGCGGGAGCGGCCTAGATACGCAGTATTTT. Translation: CSALSGSGLDTQYF. The genes are TRBV20-1 and TRBJ2-3; 8 positions agree with TRBD2. This CDR3 spans 14 amino acids. V dropped 6 bases and J dropped 5; count of bases not matched to a gene: 10. The V gene's germline CDR1 is DFQATT and CDR2 SNEGSKA (reference sequence).

In nucleotides, the CDR3 is TGTGCCAGCAGCCAAATCATCGCGGCTACTTTGAACACTGAAGCTTTCTTT. This encodes CASSQIIAATLNTEAFF. The chain employs TRBV3-1 and TRBJ1-1; unclear D gene. The CDR3 is 17 amino acids. V was trimmed by 2 bases and J by 0 bases, leaving 16 bases between them. The germline V gene has CDR1 LGHDT and CDR2 YNNKEL (reference sequence).

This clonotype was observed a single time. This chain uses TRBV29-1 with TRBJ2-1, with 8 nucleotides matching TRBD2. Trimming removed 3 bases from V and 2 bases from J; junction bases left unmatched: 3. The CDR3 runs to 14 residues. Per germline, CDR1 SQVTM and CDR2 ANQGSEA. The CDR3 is CSVESGRAYNEQFF. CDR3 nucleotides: TGCAGCGTTGAGTCCGGGAGGGCCTACAATGAGCAGTTCTTC.